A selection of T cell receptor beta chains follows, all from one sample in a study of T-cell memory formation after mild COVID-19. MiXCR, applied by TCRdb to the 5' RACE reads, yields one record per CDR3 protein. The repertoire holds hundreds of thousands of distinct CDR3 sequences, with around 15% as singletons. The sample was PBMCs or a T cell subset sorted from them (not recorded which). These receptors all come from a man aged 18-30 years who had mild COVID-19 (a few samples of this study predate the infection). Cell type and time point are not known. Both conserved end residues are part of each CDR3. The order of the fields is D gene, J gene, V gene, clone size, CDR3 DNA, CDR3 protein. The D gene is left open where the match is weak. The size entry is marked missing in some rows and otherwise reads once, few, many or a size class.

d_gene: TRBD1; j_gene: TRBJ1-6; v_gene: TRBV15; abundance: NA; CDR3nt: TGTGCCACCAGCAGGACAGGGTACAAGGACAATTCACCCCTCCACTTT; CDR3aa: CATSRTGYKDNSPLHF
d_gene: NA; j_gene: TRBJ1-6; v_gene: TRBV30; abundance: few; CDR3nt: TGTGCCTGGAGGGCGGTCCGGGACAATTTTGGTTCACCCCTCCACTTT; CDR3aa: CAWRAVRDNFGSPLHF
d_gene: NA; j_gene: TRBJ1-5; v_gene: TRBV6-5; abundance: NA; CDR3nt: TGTGCCAGCAGTTACTCCCACATCAGCAATCTGCCCCAGCATTTT; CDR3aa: CASSYSHISNLPQHF
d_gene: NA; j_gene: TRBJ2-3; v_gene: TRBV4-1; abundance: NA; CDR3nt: TGCGCCAGCAGCCAAGCCGGGGACCACACAGATACGCAGTATTTT; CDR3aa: CASSQAGDHTDTQYF
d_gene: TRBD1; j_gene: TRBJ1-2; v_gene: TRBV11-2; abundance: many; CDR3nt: TGTGCCAGCAGCCCAGCCAGGGGGCTTGGCTACACCTTC; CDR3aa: CASSPARGLGYTF
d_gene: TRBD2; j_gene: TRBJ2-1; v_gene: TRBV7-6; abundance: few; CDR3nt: TGTGCCAGCAGCCCCGGCACGGGCGGGGGGTACAATGAGCAGTTCTTC; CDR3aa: CASSPGTGGGYNEQFF
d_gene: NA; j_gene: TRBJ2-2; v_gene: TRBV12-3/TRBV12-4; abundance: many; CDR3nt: TGTGCCAGCACGCAAGACACCGGGGAGCTGTTTTTT; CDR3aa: CASTQDTGELFF
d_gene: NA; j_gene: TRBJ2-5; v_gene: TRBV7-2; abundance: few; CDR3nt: TGTGCCAGCAGCCAGCCAGGGAGGGGGAACCAAGAGACCCAGTACTTC; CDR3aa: CASSQPGRGNQETQYF
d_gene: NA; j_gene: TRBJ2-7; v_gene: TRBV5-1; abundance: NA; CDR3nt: TGCGCCAGCAGCTTGTTCTCTACGGGCTACGAGCAGTACTTC; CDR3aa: CASSLFSTGYEQYF
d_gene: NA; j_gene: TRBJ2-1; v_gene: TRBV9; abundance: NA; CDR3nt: TGTGCCAGCAGCGTCCCCCCTAGGGGCCATGAGCAGTTCTTC; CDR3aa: CASSVPPRGHEQFF
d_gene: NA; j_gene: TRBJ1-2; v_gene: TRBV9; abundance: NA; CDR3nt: TGTGCCAGCAGCGTCAGCCAGGGCCACTATGGCTACACCTTC; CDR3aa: CASSVSQGHYGYTF
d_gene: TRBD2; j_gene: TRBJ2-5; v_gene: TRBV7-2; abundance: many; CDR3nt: TGTGCCAGCAGCTTAGTGTCTAGCGGCCAAGAGACCCAGTACTTC; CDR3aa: CASSLVSSGQETQYF
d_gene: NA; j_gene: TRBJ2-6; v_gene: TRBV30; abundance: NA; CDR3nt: TGTGCCTGGAGCGTCAGGGCTGGGGCCAACGTCCTGACTTTC; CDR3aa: CAWSVRAGANVLTF
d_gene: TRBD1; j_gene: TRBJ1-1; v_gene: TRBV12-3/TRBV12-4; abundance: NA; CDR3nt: TGTGCCAGCAGCTTCGGACAGGGAATACTCGCTTTCTTT; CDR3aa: CASSFGQGILAFF
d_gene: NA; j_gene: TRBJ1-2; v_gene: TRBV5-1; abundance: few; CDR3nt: TGCGCCAGCAGCTTGGCCGGCTTTGACTATGGCTACACCTTC; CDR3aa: CASSLAGFDYGYTF
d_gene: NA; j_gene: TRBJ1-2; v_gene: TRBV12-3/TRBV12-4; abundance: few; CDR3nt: NA; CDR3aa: CASSFLAGSGYTF
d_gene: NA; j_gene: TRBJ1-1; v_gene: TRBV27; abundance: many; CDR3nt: TGTGCCAGCTTCTCCGTTTTGGGGGCGGCCACTGAAGCTTTCTTT; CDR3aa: CASFSVLGAATEAFF
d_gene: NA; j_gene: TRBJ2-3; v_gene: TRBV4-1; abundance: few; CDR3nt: TGCGCCAGCAGCCAAGATAGAGAAACAGATACGCAGTATTTT; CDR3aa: CASSQDRETDTQYF
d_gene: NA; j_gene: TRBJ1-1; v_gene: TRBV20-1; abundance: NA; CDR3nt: TGCAGTGCTACCGCTTCGGGTCGGGGCACTGAAGCTTTCTTT; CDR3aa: CSATASGRGTEAFF
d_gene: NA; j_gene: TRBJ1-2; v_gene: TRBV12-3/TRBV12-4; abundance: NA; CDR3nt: TGTGCCAGCAGTTTAGCGCGGGGGGTAATGTATGGCTACACCTTC; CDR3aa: CASSLARGVMYGYTF
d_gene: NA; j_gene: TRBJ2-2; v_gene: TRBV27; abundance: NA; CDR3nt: TGTGCCAGCAGTTTCGGGCGGGCGAACACCGGGGAGCTGTTTTTT; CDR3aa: CASSFGRANTGELFF
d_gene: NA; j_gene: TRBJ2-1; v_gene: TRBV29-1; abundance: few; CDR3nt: TGCAGCGTTGTTAAGGATGAGCAGTTCTTC; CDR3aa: CSVVKDEQFF
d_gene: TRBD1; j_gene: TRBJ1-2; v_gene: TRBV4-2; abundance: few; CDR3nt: TGTGCCAGCAGCCAACCTCCCTGGGCAGGGGGTGCGAACTATGGCTACACCTTC; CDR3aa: CASSQPPWAGGANYGYTF
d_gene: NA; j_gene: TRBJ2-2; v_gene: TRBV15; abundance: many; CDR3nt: TGTGCCACCAGCAGCGGGGGCTCCGGGGAGCTGTTTTTT; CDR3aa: CATSSGGSGELFF
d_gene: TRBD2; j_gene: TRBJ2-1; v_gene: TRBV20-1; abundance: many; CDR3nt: TGCAGTGCTAGAGTGCAAGCGGGGGAGTACAATGAGCAGTTCTTC; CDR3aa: CSARVQAGEYNEQFF
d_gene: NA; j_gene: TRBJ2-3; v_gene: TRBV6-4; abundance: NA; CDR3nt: TGTGCCAGCAACTTTGGAGGGCCCCATACGCAGTATTTT; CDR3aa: CASNFGGPHTQYF
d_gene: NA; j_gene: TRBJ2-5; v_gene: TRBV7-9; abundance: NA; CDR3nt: TGTGCCAGCAGCTCCAGGGGCGCAGAGACCCAGTACTTC; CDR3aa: CASSSRGAETQYF
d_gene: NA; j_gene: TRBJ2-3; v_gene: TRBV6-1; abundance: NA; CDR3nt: TGTGCCAGCAGTGCTCTAGTTATTAGCACAGATACGCAGTATTTT; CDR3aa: CASSALVISTDTQYF
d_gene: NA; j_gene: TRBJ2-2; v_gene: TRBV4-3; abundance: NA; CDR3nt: TGCGCCAGCAGCCAGTTTGGTGCCGGGGAGCTGTTTTTT; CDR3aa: CASSQFGAGELFF
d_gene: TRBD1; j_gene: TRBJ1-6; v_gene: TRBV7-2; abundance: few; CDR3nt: TGTGCCAGCAGCTGGGGACAGGGGGCGGTTACCCTCCACTTT; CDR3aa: CASSWGQGAVTLHF
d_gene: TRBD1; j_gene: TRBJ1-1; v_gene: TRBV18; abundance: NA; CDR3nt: TGTGCCAGCTCACCACTTCGAGGGGGCGCAGGGACGAACACTGAAGCTTTCTTT; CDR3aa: CASSPLRGGAGTNTEAFF
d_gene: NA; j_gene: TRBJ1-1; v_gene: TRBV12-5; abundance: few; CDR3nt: TGTGCTAGTGGTTTAGACCCCCCTCTTAACACTGAAGCTTTCTTT; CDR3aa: CASGLDPPLNTEAFF
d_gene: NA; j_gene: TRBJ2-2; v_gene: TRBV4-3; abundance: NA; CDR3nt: TGCGCCAGCAGCCAAGATGCACCCATAAGCGGGGAGCTGTTTTTT; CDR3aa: CASSQDAPISGELFF
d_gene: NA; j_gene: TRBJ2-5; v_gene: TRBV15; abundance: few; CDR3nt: TGTGCCACCGGGCCGAGGAGGGAGACCCAGTACTTC; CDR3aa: CATGPRRETQYF
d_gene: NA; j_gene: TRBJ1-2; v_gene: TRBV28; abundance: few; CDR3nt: TGTGCCAGCAGTACCCTCCAGGGGACCTATGGCTACACCTTC; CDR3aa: CASSTLQGTYGYTF
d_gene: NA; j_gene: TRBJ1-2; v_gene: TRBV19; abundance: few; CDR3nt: TGTGCCAGTAGTATAAAGGCTGAGGCCTATGGCTACACCTTC; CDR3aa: CASSIKAEAYGYTF
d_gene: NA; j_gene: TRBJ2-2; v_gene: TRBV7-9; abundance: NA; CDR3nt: TGTGCCAGCAGCGCCGGAACAGGGTCCCACGGGGAGCTGTTTTTT; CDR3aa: CASSAGTGSHGELFF
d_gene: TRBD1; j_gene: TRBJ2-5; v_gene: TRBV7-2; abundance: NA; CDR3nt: TGTGCCAGCAGCTTCAACCCCGGACAGGGTGGAGAGACCCAGTACTTC; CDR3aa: CASSFNPGQGGETQYF
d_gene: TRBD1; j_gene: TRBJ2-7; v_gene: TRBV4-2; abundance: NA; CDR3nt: TGTGCCAGCAGCACCCCTGGACAGGGGGGCTCTCACGAGCAGTACTTC; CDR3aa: CASSTPGQGGSHEQYF